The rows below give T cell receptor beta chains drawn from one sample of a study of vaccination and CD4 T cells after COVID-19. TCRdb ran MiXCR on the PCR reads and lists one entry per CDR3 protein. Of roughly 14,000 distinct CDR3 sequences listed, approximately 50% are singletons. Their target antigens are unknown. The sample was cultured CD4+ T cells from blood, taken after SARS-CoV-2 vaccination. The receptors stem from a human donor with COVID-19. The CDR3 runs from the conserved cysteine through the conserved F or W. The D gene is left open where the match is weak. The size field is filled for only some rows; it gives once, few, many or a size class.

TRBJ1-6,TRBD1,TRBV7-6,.,TGTGCCAGCAGCGCTCGACAGGGTGATTCACCCCTCCACTTT,CASSARQGDSPLHF
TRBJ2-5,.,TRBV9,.,TGTGCCAGCAGCGTAACTAGCTACTCAGGAGAGACCCAGTACTTC,CASSVTSYSGETQYF
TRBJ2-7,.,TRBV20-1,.,TGCAGTGCTAGAGGAGACACTTTCTACGAGCAGTACTTC,CSARGDTFYEQYF
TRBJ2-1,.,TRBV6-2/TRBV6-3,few,TGTGCCAGCAGTTATTACCTAAGACGAGAGCAGTTCTTC,CASSYYLRREQFF
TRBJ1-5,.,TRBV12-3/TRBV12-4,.,TGTGCCAGCAGCTTGGTGAGGGCACAATCAGCCCAGCATTTT,CASSLVRAQSAQHF
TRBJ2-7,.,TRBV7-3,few,TGTGCCAGCAGCCGCGGGGGGTCAGGGGGTTCCTACGAGCAGTACTTC,CASSRGGSGGSYEQYF
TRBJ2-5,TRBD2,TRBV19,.,TGTGCCAGTAGTACCCGACTAGCGGGGGAGCAAGAGACCCAGTACTTC,CASSTRLAGEQETQYF
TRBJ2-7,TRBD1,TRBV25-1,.,TGTGCCAGTACGGGGACAGGGAACTCCGAGCAGTACTTC,CASTGTGNSEQYF
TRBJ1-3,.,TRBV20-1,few,TGCAGTGCTTCCGATACTACAGGGCGAGGAAACACCATATATTTT,CSASDTTGRGNTIYF
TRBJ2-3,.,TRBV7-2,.,TGTGCCAGCAGCTCTTTCCCCCGACTAGGATTGACAGATACGCAGTATTTT,CASSSFPRLGLTDTQYF
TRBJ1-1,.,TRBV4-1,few,TGCGCCGGAGAGGGCCGAGCCACTGAAGCTTTCTTT,CAGEGRATEAFF
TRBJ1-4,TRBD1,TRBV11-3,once,TGTGCCAGCAGCACTCGGACAGGGGGTATAGATGAAAAACTGTTTTTT,CASSTRTGGIDEKLFF
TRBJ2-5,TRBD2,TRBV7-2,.,TGTGCCAGCAGCCCGCGCGGAAAGCGGGGGGGCGGGGAGACCCAGTACTTC,CASSPRGKRGGGETQYF
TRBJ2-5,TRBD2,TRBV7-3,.,TGTGCCAGCAGCCAAGGGACTAGCGGGGGGGCAGGGTTGGAGACCCAGTACTTC,CASSQGTSGGAGLETQYF
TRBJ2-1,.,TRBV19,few,TGTGCCAGTAGTACGTGGCGGGATGAGCAGTTCTTC,CASSTWRDEQFF
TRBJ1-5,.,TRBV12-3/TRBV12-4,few,TGTGCCAGCAGCCTTACGGGGGCTAATAGCAATCAGCCCCAGCATTTT,CASSLTGANSNQPQHF
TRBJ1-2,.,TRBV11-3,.,TGTGCCAGCAGCCCCAGGGAGGTGGGAGGCTATGGCTACACCTTC,CASSPREVGGYGYTF
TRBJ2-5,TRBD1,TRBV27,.,TGTGCCAGCAGCCCCGAAGGGACAGGGGATAAGACCCAGTACTTC,CASSPEGTGDKTQYF
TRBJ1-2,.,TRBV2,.,TGTGCCAGCAGTGTGGGGGGGGCTCGGTCGGGCTACACCTTC,CASSVGGARSGYTF
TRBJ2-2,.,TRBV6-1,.,TGTGCCAGCAGCCGTCAGGGGCGCACCGGGGAGCTGTTTTTT,CASSRQGRTGELFF
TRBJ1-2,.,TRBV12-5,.,TGTGCTAGTGCCCAGGGGACGGGCTATGGCTACACCTTC,CASAQGTGYGYTF
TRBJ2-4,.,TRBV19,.,TGTGCCAGTAGTTCCTCGGGAATAGCCAAAAACATTCAGTACTTC,CASSSSGIAKNIQYF
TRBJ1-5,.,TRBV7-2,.,TGTGCCAGCAGCTTAGGGGGGGGCGCGCGACAGCCCCAGCATTTT,CASSLGGGARQPQHF
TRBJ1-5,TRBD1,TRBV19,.,TGTGCCAGTAGGGACCCACAGGGACAGAGCAATCAGCCCCAGCATTTT,CASRDPQGQSNQPQHF
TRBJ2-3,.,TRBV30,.,TGTGCCTGGAGCGGCGCCCGCACAGATACGCAGTATTTT,CAWSGARTDTQYF
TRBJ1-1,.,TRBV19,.,TGTGCCAGTAGTATAGTGCAAGGGGGAGCTTTCTTT,CASSIVQGGAFF